This record looks at one TCR beta chain sequence and its context. Antigen: not known. The CDR3 end falls 3 residues outside the read, so it is completed with the germline J gene. Clones were read by immunoSEQ multiplex PCR, and TCRdb kept only the in-frame ones, dropping some. Singletons are absent from the sample, which has 40,000 or so clones. The sample is drawn from a study of T cell clonality in common variable immunodeficiency. Overall study results and limits: Common variable immunodeficiency TCR beta sequences reportedly had fewer deletions and N-nucleotide insertions.

The ends lost 3 bases at V and 6 bases at J; junction bases unmatched: 14. The length of the CDR3 is 18 residues. Germline CDR1 SGHVS, CDR2 FQNEAQ. The sequenced sample was peripheral blood mononuclear cells. The receptor was isolated from a human donor with common variable immunodeficiency. The chain uses TRBV7-8 and TRBJ1-5; 10 bases are shared with TRBD1. The CDR3: CASSFFDPGQGRGQPQHF. The sequenced CDR3 bases are TGTGCCAGCAGCTTTTTCGACCCGGGACAGGGGAGGGGTCAGCCC.